The entry below describes one T cell receptor (beta chain). This entry comes from a study of blood T cell repertoires in COVID-19. Study as a whole: Sources were T cells, B-cell-depleted T cells, or PBMCs; the material itself was cDNA or gDNA.

The V gene end was trimmed by 3 bases and the J gene end by 11 bases; junction bases not matched to a gene: 10. The CDR3 sequence is 14 residues long. CDR1 and CDR2 (germline): LGHDT, YNNKEL (reference sequence). The study assigned cohorts using participant-reported clinical history. Before being deemed recovered, Cohort 3 donors had two negative PCRs, clearance, or symptom resolution. Per the original methods: Researchers report that nucleated cell counts were estimated from reference gene primer amplification. TCRdb's copy holds only in-frame clones and misses some; the assay was immunoSEQ multiplex PCR. Clonal size and the V and J genes are those of that table, whereas D and trimming came from the DNA. The table shows 150,000 to 200,000 clones, with roughly 80% occurring only once.

This rearrangement joins TRBV3-1 (or the pseudogene TRBV3-2) to TRBJ2-1; 7 positions match TRBD2. The TCR was taken from a woman between 45 and 65 years old who had recovered from COVID-19. The sequenced sample was PBMCs or T cells enriched from blood (not recorded which). CDR3 amino acids: CASSHWEGVIKQFF. The CDR3 DNA reads TGTGCCAGCAGCCACTGGGAGGGAGTGATTAAGCAGTTCTTC.